This passage covers 15 T cell receptor beta chains from one sample sequenced in a study of T cell repertoires in cytomegalovirus infection. TCRdb passed the reads through MiXCR, listing each CDR3 protein once. The table shows fewer than 350,000 distinct CDR3 sequences, with around a sixth occurring only once. Specimen: PBMCs. Receptors originate from a human donor in good health (CMV status not recorded). Some clones in this sample may be carry-over from other donors' samples.

This clonotype was recorded many times. The chain uses TRBV7-2 and TRBJ2-2; the match to TRBD2 covers 10 bases. CDR1 is SGHTA, CDR2 FQGNSA, per germline. The V segment lost 5 bases and the J segment 6 bases; nucleotides outside the gene matches: 6. CDR3 size: 15 residues. The CDR3 DNA sequence: TGTGCCAGCAGCAGTATAGCGGGGGGCGCCGGGGAGCTGTTTTTT. Encoded protein: CASSSIAGGAGELFF.

The sample holds many counts of this clonotype. The gene calls are TRBV10-3 and TRBJ2-1, with 7 bases lining up with TRBD1. Per germline, CDR1 ENHRY and CDR2 SYGVKD. The CDR3 is 16 amino acids. The V gene end was trimmed by 3 bases and the J gene end by 6 bases; junction bases not matched to a gene: 11. This CDR3 reads CAISEMGMAGGNEQFF. The CDR3, as DNA: TGTGCCATCAGTGAAATGGGGATGGCAGGGGGCAATGAGCAGTTCTTC.

This clonotype was counted many times. This rearrangement joins TRBV7-8 to TRBJ1-5; possibly TRBD1 for D (6 bases). CDR3 length: 14 amino acids. Trimming stripped 5 bases from V and 3 bases from J, with 11 bases between. Germline CDR1 SGHVS, CDR2 FQNEAQ. The CDR3 DNA is TGTGCCAGCAGCCCCGGACAGATCAATCAGCCCCAGCATTTT. This gives the protein CASSPGQINQPQHF.

This clonotype was seen more than once but under ten times. This chain links TRBV12-3 or TRBV12-4 with TRBJ2-7, with TRBD1 matching 10 bases. The junction had 5 bases not matched to a gene; V was cut back by 6 bases and J by 3 bases. This CDR3 has 14 amino acids. The CDR3 DNA is TGTGCCAGCAGCCCGACAGGGGGCCTCTACGAGCAGTACTTC. Translating it yields CASSPTGGLYEQYF.

In its sample, this clonotype was seen a few times. The rearrangement uses TRBV5-5 and TRBJ1-6; the D is unclear. CDR1 and CDR2 (germline): SGHKS, YYEKEE (reference sequence). This CDR3 spans 14 amino acids. V dropped 1 base and J dropped 1 base, with 3 bases sitting between them. The CDR3 spells CASSLQSYNSPLHF. The CDR3 DNA reads as TGTGCCAGCAGCTTGCAGTCCTATAATTCACCCCTCCACTTT.

The CDR3 DNA is TGTGCCAGTACTCAGACATACAGGGGCAATCAGCCCCAGCATTTT. It codes for CASTQTYRGNQPQHF. This sequence joins TRBV19 and TRBJ1-5; D is perhaps TRBD1 (6 bases). V lost 7 bases to trimming and J lost 2 bases, with 15 bases between them. The CDR3 extends over 15 amino acids. CDR1 is LNHDA and CDR2 is SQIVND in the germline V gene (reference sequence). The whole variable domain, filled in from reference TRBV19 and TRBJ1-5, reads DGGITQSPKYLFRKEGQNVTLSCEQNLNHDAMYWYRQDPGQGLRLIYYSQIVNDFQKGDIAEGYSVSREKKESFPLTVTSAQKNPTAFYLCASTQTYRGNQPQHFGDGTRLSIL.

The chain joins TRBV29-1 to TRBJ2-7; possibly TRBD2 for D (7 bases). The ends were cut back, 7 bases at V and 4 bases at J, with 14 bases in the middle. This CDR3 has 12 amino acids. Germline loops: CDR1 SQVTM, CDR2 ANQGSEA. Written as DNA, the CDR3 is TGCAGCGCCCAAGGGGGGGGATACGAGCAGTACTTC. Encoded protein: CSAQGGGYEQYF.

This rearrangement joins TRBV19 to TRBJ1-1, with D perhaps TRBD1 (6 bases). Deletions cut 5 bases from V and 5 bases from J, with 21 bases between. Per germline, CDR1 LNHDA and CDR2 SQIVND (reference sequence). The CDR3 is made up of 16 amino acids. CDR3 sequence reads: CASSSRPGEGKTEAFF. For the CDR3, the DNA is TGTGCCAGTAGTTCACGTCCAGGGGAAGGAAAGACTGAAGCTTTCTTT.

This clonotype was observed a few times. The rearrangement links TRBV11-2 to TRBJ2-6; 12 bases line up with TRBD1. The germline gives CDR1 SGHAT, CDR2 FQNNGV. Trimming removed 5 bases from V and 3 bases from J; junction bases left unmatched: 8. This CDR3 spans 18 amino acids. The CDR3 here is CASSRTGTGGFGANVLTF. Written as DNA, the CDR3 is TGTGCCAGCAGCCGAACCGGGACAGGGGGCTTTGGGGCCAACGTCCTGACTTTC.

Regarding this clonotype: The germline gene is not matched at one end of the junction; a read error may be the cause. This chain joins TRBV7-7 and TRBJ2-2; 10 bases are a match to TRBD1. CDR3 length: 17 amino acids. CDR1 and CDR2 from the germline V gene are SSHAT and FNYEAQ (reference sequence). CDR3 loop: CASSRTKTGGHTGELFF. DNA for the CDR3: TGTGCTAGCAGCCGCACGAAGACAGGGGGCCACACCGGGGAGCTGTTTTTT. The full variable domain, rest sourced from reference TRBV7-7 and TRBJ2-2, is GAGVSQSPRYKVTKRGQDVTLRCDPISSHATLYWYQQALGQGPEFLTYFNYEAQPDKSGLPSDRFSAERPEGSISTLTIQRTEQRDSAMYRCASSRTKTGGHTGELFFGEGSRLTVL.

A few counts support this clonotype. This rearrangement joins TRBV28 to TRBJ1-1; D uncertain. V shed 7 bases and J shed 1 base, with 7 bases lying between them. Germline V gene sequence: CDR1 MDHEN, CDR2 SYDVKM. The CDR3 contains 12 residues. The CDR3 nucleotides read TGTGCCAGCAACCAGCAGAACACTGAAGCTTTCTTT. Translation gives CASNQQNTEAFF.

CDR3 sequence reads: CAIGTLAGGSDEQFF. For the CDR3, the DNA is TGTGCCATCGGGACTCTAGCGGGGGGGAGTGATGAGCAGTTCTTC. V gene TRBV10-3 combines with J gene TRBJ2-1; 12 bases match TRBD2. The CDR3 consists of 15 residues. Germline assignment: CDR1 ENHRY and CDR2 SYGVKD. V gave up 8 bases and J gave up 8 bases; unmatched junction bases: 10.

This clonotype was recorded a few times. The chain links TRBV4-1 to TRBJ2-7, with D unresolved. The germline V gene encodes CDR1 MGHRA and CDR2 YSYEKL. The CDR3 sequence is 14 residues long. Trimming took 1 base from V and 5 from J, leaving 12 bases between them. The CDR3 nucleotides read TGCGCCAGCAGCCAAGGCGACGTGGGAAACGAGCAGTACTTC. Encoded protein: CASSQGDVGNEQYF.

The V call is TRBV7-9, the J call TRBJ1-6; D uncertain. Germline assignment: CDR1 SEHNR and CDR2 FQNEAQ (reference sequence). Trimming took off 5 bases at V and 5 bases at J, with 13 bases between the two ends. This CDR3 comprises 15 residues. CDR3 coding DNA: TGTGCCAGCAGCCCCGGGCCGGAGGATAATTCACCCCTCCACTTT. It encodes CASSPGPEDNSPLHF.

This clonotype was seen more than once but under ten times. This chain joins TRBV6-1 and TRBJ2-5; maybe TRBD1 (5 bases). CDR3 length equals 14 residues. Trimming removed 6 bases at V and 4 bases at J, with 15 bases between. CDR1 MNHNS and CDR2 SASEGT come from the germline V gene. The CDR3 sequence is CASSYQGSRETQYF. The CDR3 nucleotides are TGTGCCAGCAGCTACCAGGGTTCCAGAGAGACCCAGTACTTC.